This TCR beta chain was recovered during a study of control samples from healthy donors and cancer patients. V lost 2 bases to trimming and J lost 5 bases, with 7 bases between them. The CDR3 has 13 residues. CDR1 KGHSH and CDR2 LQKENI come from the germline V gene. Repertoires were generated with immunoSEQ multiplex PCR, while TCRdb's copy carries only in-frame clones and drops some. The sample yields roughly 100,000 clones, about four fifths seen once. The clonotype originates from a woman in her fifties or sixties in good health. The specimen was blood. The rearrangement uses TRBV18 and TRBJ1-5, with D possibly TRBD1 on 5 matching bases. The CDR3 loop reads CASSPAGHQPQHF. The CDR3, as DNA: TGTGCCAGCTCACCAGCAGGGCATCAGCCCCAGCATTTT.